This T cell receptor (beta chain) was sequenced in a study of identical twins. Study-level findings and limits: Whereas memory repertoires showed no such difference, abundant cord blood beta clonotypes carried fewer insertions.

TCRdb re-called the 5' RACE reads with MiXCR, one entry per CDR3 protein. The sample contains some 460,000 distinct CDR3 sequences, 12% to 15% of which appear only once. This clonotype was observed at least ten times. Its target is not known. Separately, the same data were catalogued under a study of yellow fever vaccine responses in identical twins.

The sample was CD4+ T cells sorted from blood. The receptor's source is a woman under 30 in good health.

As DNA, the CDR3 is TGTGCCACCAGCAGACCCCGGGACAGGGGAGGAGAGACCCAGTACTTC. Its protein is CATSRPRDRGGETQYF. This chain connects TRBV15 to TRBJ2-5; TRBD1 matches 10 bases. The germline gives CDR1 LNHNV, CDR2 YYDKDF (reference sequence). Unmatched junction bases numbered 7, after V lost 2 bases and J lost 4 bases. CDR3 length equals 16 residues.